The 18 T cell receptor beta chains given below trace back to one sample, sequenced in a study of shared clonotypes between healthy human individuals. Naive CD8 populations comprised CD45RO-negative cells positively selected for CCR7, excluding terminally differentiated effector memory CD45RA+ cells. Assay: immunoSEQ multiplex PCR; the TCRdb copy retains only in-frame clones and omits some. The table includes around 2.1 million clones, approximately 94% detected once. What was sequenced was naive CD8+ T cells from PBMCs. The receptors come from a man younger than 35 in good health. Some clones in this sample may be carry-over from other donors' samples.

The chain is built from TRBV2 and TRBJ2-3, with D perhaps matching TRBD2 (6 bases). CDR1 is SNHLY, CDR2 FYNNEI, per germline. V was trimmed by 7 bases and J by 4 bases, leaving 18 bases between them. This CDR3 region has 15 residues. This CDR3 is CASIGRGLPPDTQYF. In DNA form, the CDR3 reads TGTGCCAGCATTGGTCGGGGACTCCCGCCAGATACGCAGTATTTT.

Concerning this clone: Other DNA sequences in this sample translate to the same CDR3. The gene calls are TRBV13 and TRBJ2-7, with 9 bases fitting TRBD1. After removal of 0 bases from V and 1 base from J, the junction contained 4 bases not matched to a gene. Germline assignment: CDR1 PRHDT and CDR2 FYEKMQ (reference sequence). The CDR3 is 16 amino acids. CDR3: CASSLGPGTGSYEQYF. The CDR3 DNA reads TGTGCCAGCAGCTTAGGACCCGGGACAGGGTCCTACGAGCAGTACTTC.

J is TRBJ2-7 and V is TRBV11-2; 8 bases align to TRBD1. Germline CDR1 and CDR2: SGHAT and FQNNGV. This CDR3 is 14 amino acids long. Unmatched junction bases numbered 3, after V lost 3 bases and J lost 2 bases. CDR3 sequence reads: CASSLGQVTYEQYF. The CDR3 region has the DNA TGTGCCAGCAGCTTGGGACAGGTCACCTACGAGCAGTACTTC.

The chain joins TRBV7-6 to TRBJ1-6, with a tentative D call TRBD1 (5 bases). This CDR3 is 15 amino acids long. CDR1 and CDR2 (germline): SGHVS, FNYEAQ. V shed 0 bases and J shed 7 bases, with 10 bases lying between them. The CDR3 loop is CASSLAGEANSPLHF. CDR3 nucleotide sequence: TGTGCCAGCAGCTTAGCGGGGGAGGCCAATTCACCCCTCCACTTT.

This chain uses TRBV7-8 with TRBJ2-5; TRBD2 agrees at 16 bases. Germline trimming cut 5 bases from V and 5 bases from J; bases unmatched to any gene: 8. The germline gives CDR1 SGHVS, CDR2 FQNEAQ. CDR3 size: 17 residues. DNA for the CDR3: TGTGCCAGCAGCCTGGGACTAGCGGGAGGGGCGGGTGAGACCCAGTACTTC. Protein sequence: CASSLGLAGGAGETQYF. The full variable domain, completed using reference TRBV7-8 and TRBJ2-5, is GAGVSQSPRYKVAKRGQDVALRCDPISGHVSLFWYQQALGQGPEFLTYFQNEAQLDKSGLPSDRFFAERPEGSVSTLKIQRTQQEDSAVYLCASSLGLAGGAGETQYFGPGTRLLVL.

This chain joins TRBV4-1 and TRBJ2-7; possible D gene TRBD1, 5 bases. The CDR3 spans 12 residues. CDR1 is MGHRA, CDR2 YSYEKL, per germline. V gave up 4 bases and J gave up 6 bases, with 10 bases separating them. CDR3 in DNA: TGCGCCAGCAGCCCCCAAGGGGCCGAGCAGTACTTC. Translating gives CASSPQGAEQYF.

The rearrangement links TRBV6-6 to TRBJ2-7, with TRBD1 matching 8 bases. The CDR3 covers 16 residues. J lost 4 bases, V lost 0 bases, and 8 bases had no gene match. In germline, CDR1 is MNHNY, CDR2 SVGAGI (reference sequence). CDR3 DNA: TGTGCCAGCAGTTACTCTCCAGGGGGCCTGTTTTACGAGCAGTACTTC. Amino acids: CASSYSPGGLFYEQYF.

This clone was recorded once. V is TRBV9 and J is TRBJ2-7, with 10 positions matching TRBD2. Germline V gives CDR1 SGDLS, CDR2 YYNGEE. The CDR3 runs 15 residues. Trimming removed 4 bases from V and 3 bases from J; junction bases left unmatched: 7. CDR3: CASSQLAGTGYEQYF. In DNA, the CDR3 is TGTGCCAGCAGCCAACTAGCGGGAACCGGCTACGAGCAGTACTTC.

V and J are TRBV6-4 and TRBJ2-3; TRBD2 is a possible D gene (5 bases). The CDR3 spans 13 residues. In germline, CDR1 is MRHNA, CDR2 SNTAGT. V lost 6 bases and J lost 3, with 10 bases in between. DNA for the CDR3: TGTGCCAGCAGGGGAGAAGGGACAGATACGCAGTATTTT. This translates into CASRGEGTDTQYF.

The V gene is TRBV5-4, the J gene TRBJ2-6, with D uncertain. Germline V gives CDR1 SGHNT, CDR2 YYREEE (reference sequence). The CDR3 contains 13 residues. Trimming left V 5 bases short and J 3 bases short, with 6 bases between. CDR3 amino acids: CASRLGGANVLTF. The CDR3 nucleotides are TGTGCCAGCAGGTTAGGTGGGGCCAACGTCCTGACTTTC.

The chain couples TRBV27 to TRBJ2-3, with D perhaps TRBD2 (6 bases). V lost 1 base and J 4 bases, leaving 15 bases between the germline ends. The CDR3 length is 16 residues. The germline gives CDR1 MNHEY, CDR2 SMNVEV (reference sequence). CDR3 in amino acids: CASSLWRGAGSDTQYF. Here the CDR3 DNA reads TGTGCCAGCAGTTTATGGAGGGGCGCTGGGTCAGATACGCAGTATTTT.

This clone was seen only once. The chain recombines TRBV6-6 with TRBJ1-1, with D possibly TRBD1 on 5 matching bases. Trimming pared 5 bases from V and 1 base from J, leaving 17 bases between. The CDR3 extends over 16 amino acids. Germline V gene sequence: CDR1 MNHNY, CDR2 SVGAGI (reference sequence). The DNA for the CDR3 is TGTGCCAGCAGTCGGCCCCGACAGCCCCAGAACACTGAAGCTTTCTTT. Translating gives CASSRPRQPQNTEAFF.

A remark on this clone: The same CDR3 also results from other DNA sequences found in this sample. The gene calls are TRBV28 and TRBJ2-7; the match to TRBD1 covers 10 bases. The CDR3 extends over 14 amino acids. The germline V gene has CDR1 MDHEN and CDR2 SYDVKM. Trimming cost V 5 bases and J 4 bases; bases outside gene matches: 5. CDR3 coding DNA: TGTGCCAGCAGTCCTCGGACAGGGGGTTACGAGCAGTACTTC. Translating it yields CASSPRTGGYEQYF. Full variable domain (remainder filled in from reference TRBV28 and TRBJ2-7): DVKVTQSSRYLVKRTGEKVFLECVQDMDHENMFWYRQDPGLGLRLIYFSYDVKMKEKGDIPEGYSVSREKKERFSLILESASTNQTSMYLCASSPRTGGYEQYFGPGTRLTVT.

The chain is built from TRBV4-1 and TRBJ2-3; 7 bases map to TRBD2. Trimming removed 2 bases from V and 2 bases from J; junction bases left unmatched: 10. The CDR3 has 17 residues. The germline V gene has CDR1 MGHRA and CDR2 YSYEKL. The CDR3 here is CASSQSLVGLFTDTQYF. The CDR3 nucleotides read TGCGCCAGCAGCCAAAGCCTTGTGGGACTATTCACAGATACGCAGTATTTT.

This sequence joins TRBV11-1 and TRBJ2-1, with D hard to call. The CDR3 covers 14 residues. With 5 bases removed from V and 2 bases from J, the gap between germline ends came to 10 bases. From germline, CDR1 is SGHAT and CDR2 FQDESV (reference sequence). CDR3 in amino acids: CASSLFRTYNEQFF. CDR3 coding DNA: TGTGCCAGCAGCCTGTTTCGTACCTACAATGAGCAGTTCTTC. Supplemented by reference TRBV11-1 and TRBJ2-1, the full variable domain reads EAEVAQSPRYKITEKSQAVAFWCDPISGHATLYWYRQILGQGPELLVQFQDESVVDDSQLPKDRFSAERLKGVDSTLKIQPAELGDSAMYLCASSLFRTYNEQFFGPGTRLTVL.

This chain joins TRBV19 and TRBJ2-2, with 7 bases that match TRBD2. V lost 2 bases to trimming and J lost 2 bases; unmatched junction nucleotides: 5. The CDR3 totals 16 residues. Germline V gene data show CDR1 as LNHDA and CDR2 as SQIVND (reference sequence). Here the CDR3 reads CASSIWSGVNTGELFF. The CDR3 nucleotides read TGTGCCAGTAGTATATGGAGCGGGGTAAACACCGGGGAGCTGTTTTTT.

The rearrangement links TRBV9 to TRBJ2-1, with 10 positions matching TRBD2. Germline-derived CDR1 and CDR2 are SGDLS and YYNGEE. The CDR3 covers 14 residues. The trim removed 3 bases at V and 8 bases at J, leaving 5 bases unmatched. CDR3 residues: CASSGPGLAYEQFF. In DNA, the CDR3 is TGTGCCAGCAGCGGGCCGGGACTAGCGTATGAGCAGTTCTTC.

The rearrangement joins TRBV9 to TRBJ2-5; TRBD2 is a possible D gene (5 bases). The V gene's germline CDR1 is SGDLS and CDR2 YYNGEE. CDR3 length: 14 residues. The V gene lost 4 bases and the J gene lost 2 bases, with 12 bases spanning the gap. The CDR3: CASSPEDFQETQYF. DNA of the CDR3: TGTGCCAGCAGCCCCGAGGACTTTCAAGAGACCCAGTACTTC. The full variable domain, in which reference TRBV9 and TRBJ2-5 provide the parts outside the CDR3, is DSGVTQTPKHLITATGQRVTLRCSPRSGDLSVYWYQQSLDQGLQFLIQYYNGEERAKGNILERFSAQQFPDLHSELNLSSLELGDSALYFCASSPEDFQETQYFGPGTRLLVL.